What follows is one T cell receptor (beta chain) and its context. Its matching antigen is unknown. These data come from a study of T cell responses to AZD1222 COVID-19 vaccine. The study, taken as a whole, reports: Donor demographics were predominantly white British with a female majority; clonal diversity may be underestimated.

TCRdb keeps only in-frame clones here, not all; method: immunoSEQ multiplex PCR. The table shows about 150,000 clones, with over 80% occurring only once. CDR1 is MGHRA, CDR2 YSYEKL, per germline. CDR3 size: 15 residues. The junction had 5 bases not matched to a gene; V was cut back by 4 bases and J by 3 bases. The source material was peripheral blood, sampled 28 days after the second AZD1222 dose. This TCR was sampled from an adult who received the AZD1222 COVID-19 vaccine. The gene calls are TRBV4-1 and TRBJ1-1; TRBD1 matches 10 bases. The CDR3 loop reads CASSLLGQGHTEAFF. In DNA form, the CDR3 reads TGCGCCAGCAGCCTCCTGGGACAGGGGCACACTGAAGCTTTCTTT.